The 5 T cell receptor beta chains below all came from one sample that was sequenced in a study of blood T cell repertoires in COVID-19. Repertoires were generated with immunoSEQ multiplex PCR, while TCRdb's copy carries only in-frame clones and drops some. The data contain some 170,000 clones, over 90% of them singletons. Specimen: peripheral blood. Receptors were obtained from a woman aged 55-70 years with COVID-19, enrolled during active disease.

This rearrangement joins TRBV2 to TRBJ2-7; D gene ambiguous. The germline V and J ends were trimmed by 4 bases and 5 bases, with 12 bases remaining between them. The CDR3 has 13 amino acids. CDR1 and CDR2 (germline): SNHLY, FYNNEI. The CDR3 spells CASSGGMIHEQYF. CDR3 coding DNA: TGTGCCAGCAGTGGAGGTATGATACACGAGCAGTACTTC.

The V and J genes are TRBV12-5 and TRBJ1-3; 12 positions agree with TRBD1. The CDR3 consists of 19 residues. V shed 4 bases, J shed 0 bases, and the junction held 10 bases outside the gene matches. Looked up from germline, CDR1 is LGHNT and CDR2 is FRNRAP. The CDR3 DNA is TGTGCTAGTGGTTCCCGGGACAGGGGGCAGGGACCCTCTGGAAACACCATATATTTT. Amino acids: CASGSRDRGQGPSGNTIYF.

The chain links TRBV14 to TRBJ1-1, with D tentatively TRBD1 (5 bases). V lost 0 bases to trimming and J lost 0 bases, with 14 bases between them. The CDR3 is 17 residues long. Germline V gene data show CDR1 as SGHDN and CDR2 as FVKESK. The CDR3 DNA reads as TGTGCCAGCAGCCAAGATTTAGCGGGGCCCGTGAACACTGAAGCTTTCTTT. Translated, it gives CASSQDLAGPVNTEAFF.

V is TRBV18 and J is TRBJ2-5; TRBD2 matches 15 bases. This CDR3 has 16 amino acids. V trimming: 5 bases; J trimming: 2 bases; junction bases outside the gene matches: 3. The V gene's germline CDR1 is KGHSH and CDR2 LQKENI. The CDR3 reads CASSSGLAGGQETQYF. DNA of the CDR3: TGTGCCAGCTCATCGGGACTAGCGGGGGGACAAGAGACCCAGTACTTC.

The V gene is TRBV6-5, the J gene TRBJ1-3; D remains ambiguous. Germline V gives CDR1 MNHEY, CDR2 SVGAGI. The germline V and J ends were trimmed by 8 bases and 0 bases, with 11 bases remaining between them. The CDR3 extends over 14 amino acids. The CDR3 region is CASDPSGSGNTIYF. The CDR3 nucleotides read TGTGCCAGCGACCCAAGCGGCTCTGGAAACACCATATATTTT.